The clone carrying this T cell receptor beta chain has ten or more counts. Its antigen is unknown. The data originate from a study of read filtering for tumor transcriptome and immune sequencing. For the study at large: Patients were some 16 male and around 13 female, mean age about 65 years, range about 40 to 85. Fewer than 10 patients were R-ISS I, approximately 15 were R-ISS II, about seven were R-ISS III. Whole-transcriptome libraries were prepared after DNase treatment. Study observations and caveats: In IR-seq, single-read clonotypes were 70% to 85% of clonotypes but 3.5% to 4% of reads.

The CDR3 is made up of 14 amino acids. The germline V and J ends were trimmed by 8 bases and 3 bases, with 13 bases remaining between them. Looked up from germline, CDR1 is SNHLY and CDR2 is FYNNEI. This library used about 360 ng RNA and molecular barcoded adaptors spanning alpha/delta and beta/gamma chains. TCRdb reprocessed the reads via MiXCR and lists one record per CDR3 protein. The sample lists tens of thousands of distinct CDR3 sequences; about an eighth were seen once. V gene TRBV2 combines with J gene TRBJ2-2, with TRBD2 as a possible D gene (5 bases). Sequenced: a population of CD138-negative cells sorted from bone marrow. This clonotype was sampled from a donor aged 40 or over with multiple myeloma. The CDR3 reads CASQEDLDTGELFF. CDR3 bases: TGTGCCAGCCAAGAGGACTTAGACACCGGGGAGCTGTTTTTT.